A single sample is the source of the 3 T cell receptor beta chains below, sequenced in a study of blood T cells in healthy people across ages. A second PCR, run for about 7 to 11 cycles, used a sample-barcoded 5' primer plus a J-beta primer mix. Via MiXCR, TCRdb re-called the 5' RACE reads, giving one row per CDR3 protein. In the table there are approximately 900,000 distinct CDR3 sequences, just under 30% of which are singletons. This sample was shared with a second study, whose subject was T cells of mothers and their children.

Sample: blood. All receptors derive from a woman aged 40 to 55 in good health.

This clonotype was counted ten times or more. The gene calls are TRBV7-2 and TRBJ1-2; D is uncertain. V lost 6 bases to trimming and J lost 3 bases, with 11 bases between them. The germline gives CDR1 SGHTA, CDR2 FQGNSA. This CDR3 has 13 residues. Here the CDR3 reads CASSFRPDYGYTF. The CDR3, as DNA: TGTGCCAGCAGTTTCCGTCCCGACTATGGCTACACCTTC.

This chain links TRBV2 with TRBJ2-6; D is perhaps TRBD1 or TRBD2 (5 bases each). The germline V and J ends were trimmed by 2 bases and 2 bases, with 13 bases remaining between them. Germline CDR1 is SNHLY and CDR2 is FYNNEI. The CDR3 runs 17 residues. The CDR3 region is CASSEKFRGAGANVLTF. The CDR3 nucleotides read TGTGCCAGCAGTGAAAAGTTTCGAGGGGCTGGGGCCAACGTCCTGACTTTC.

The J gene is TRBJ1-1, the V gene TRBV5-1; D is uncertain. From germline, CDR1 is SGHRS and CDR2 YFSETQ. Trimming cost V 0 bases and J 10 bases, with 10 bases left between them. The CDR3 is made up of 12 amino acids. The CDR3 sequence: CASSLDAAVAFF. The CDR3 bases are TGCGCCAGCAGCTTGGATGCGGCGGTAGCTTTCTTT.